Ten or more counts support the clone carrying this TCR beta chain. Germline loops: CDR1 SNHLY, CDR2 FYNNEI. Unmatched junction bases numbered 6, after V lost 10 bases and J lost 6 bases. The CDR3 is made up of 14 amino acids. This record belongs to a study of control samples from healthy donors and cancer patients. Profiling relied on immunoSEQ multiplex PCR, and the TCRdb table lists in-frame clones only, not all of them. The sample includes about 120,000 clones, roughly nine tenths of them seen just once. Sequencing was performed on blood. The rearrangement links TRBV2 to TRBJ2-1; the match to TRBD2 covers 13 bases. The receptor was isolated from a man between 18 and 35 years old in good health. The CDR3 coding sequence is TGTGCCACGACTAGCGGGAGGAATCGCAATGAGCAGTTCTTC. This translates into CATTSGRNRNEQFF.